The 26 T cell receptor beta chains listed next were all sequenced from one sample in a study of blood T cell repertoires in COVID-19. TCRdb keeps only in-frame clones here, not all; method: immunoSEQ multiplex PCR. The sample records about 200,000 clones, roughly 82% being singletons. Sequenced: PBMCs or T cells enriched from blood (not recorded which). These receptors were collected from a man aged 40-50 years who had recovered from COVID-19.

This CDR3 is CASSPADRLLDTQYF. CDR3 in DNA: TGTGCCAGCTCACCTGCCGACAGGCTCCTGGATACGCAGTATTTT. The chain couples TRBV18 to TRBJ2-3; D may be TRBD1 (6 bases). The germline V gene has CDR1 KGHSH and CDR2 LQKENI. V lost 3 bases, J lost 6 bases, and 16 bases lay in between. The CDR3 has 15 residues.

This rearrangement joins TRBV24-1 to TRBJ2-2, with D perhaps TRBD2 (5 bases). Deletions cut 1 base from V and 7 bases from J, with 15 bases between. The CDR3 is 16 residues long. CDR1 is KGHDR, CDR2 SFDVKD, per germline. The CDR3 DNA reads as TGTGCCACCAGTGATTTTTTGAGGAAGGAGGTCGGGGAGCTGTTTTTT. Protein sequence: CATSDFLRKEVGELFF.

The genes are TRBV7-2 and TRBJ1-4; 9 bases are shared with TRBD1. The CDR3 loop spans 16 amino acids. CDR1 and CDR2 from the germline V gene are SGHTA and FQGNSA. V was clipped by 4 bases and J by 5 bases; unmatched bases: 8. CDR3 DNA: TGTGCCAGCAGCTCCGGGACAGGGCCCTTAAATGAAAAACTGTTTTTT. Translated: CASSSGTGPLNEKLFF.

This chain's CDR3 is CASRTLAGSYNEQFF. CDR3 DNA sequence: TGTGCCAGTAGGACTCTCGCGGGGTCCTACAATGAGCAGTTCTTC. The J gene is TRBJ2-1, the V gene TRBV19, with D perhaps TRBD2 (6 bases). V was pared by 6 bases and J by 1 base, with 13 bases between. The germline gives CDR1 LNHDA, CDR2 SQIVND (reference sequence). The CDR3 runs 15 residues.

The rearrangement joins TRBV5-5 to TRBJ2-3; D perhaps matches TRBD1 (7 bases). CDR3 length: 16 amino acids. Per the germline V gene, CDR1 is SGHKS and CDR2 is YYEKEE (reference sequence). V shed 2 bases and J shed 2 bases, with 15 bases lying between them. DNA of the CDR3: TGTGCCAGCAGCTTAGGAGGGACAGAAGTCACAGATACGCAGTATTTT. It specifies CASSLGGTEVTDTQYF.

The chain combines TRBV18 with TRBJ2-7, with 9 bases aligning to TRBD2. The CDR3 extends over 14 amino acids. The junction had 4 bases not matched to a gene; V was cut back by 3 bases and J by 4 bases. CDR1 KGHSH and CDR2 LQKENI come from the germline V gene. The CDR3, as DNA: TGTGCCAGCTCACCCGGTAGCGGGGGATACGAGCAGTACGTC. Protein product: CASSPGSGGYEQYV.

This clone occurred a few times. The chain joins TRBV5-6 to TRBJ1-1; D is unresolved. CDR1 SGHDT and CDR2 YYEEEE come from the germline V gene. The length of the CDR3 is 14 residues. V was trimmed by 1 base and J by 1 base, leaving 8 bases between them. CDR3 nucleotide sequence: TGTGCCAGCAGCTTGTCCTCCTGGAACACTGAAGCTTTCTTT. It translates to CASSLSSWNTEAFF.

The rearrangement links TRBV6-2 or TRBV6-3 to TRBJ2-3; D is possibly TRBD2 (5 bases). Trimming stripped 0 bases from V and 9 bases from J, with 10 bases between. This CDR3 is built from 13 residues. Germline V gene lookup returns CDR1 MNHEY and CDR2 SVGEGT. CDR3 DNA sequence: TGTGCCAGCAGTTACTCGAGACGGGAAACGCAGTATTTT. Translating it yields CASSYSRRETQYF.

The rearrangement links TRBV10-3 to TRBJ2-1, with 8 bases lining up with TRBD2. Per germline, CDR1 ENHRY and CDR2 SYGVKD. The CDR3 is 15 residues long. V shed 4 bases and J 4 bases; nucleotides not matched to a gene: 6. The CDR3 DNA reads TGTGCCATCAGTGCCCAACGGGAGGGATACAATGAGCAGTTCTTC. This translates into CAISAQREGYNEQFF.

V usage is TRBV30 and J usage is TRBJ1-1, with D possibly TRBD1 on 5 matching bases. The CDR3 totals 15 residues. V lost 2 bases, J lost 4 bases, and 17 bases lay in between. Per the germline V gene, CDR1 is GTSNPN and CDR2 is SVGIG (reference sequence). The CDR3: CAWSQGLVSRTEAFF. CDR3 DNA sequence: TGTGCCTGGAGTCAGGGACTTGTCTCCCGCACTGAAGCTTTCTTT.

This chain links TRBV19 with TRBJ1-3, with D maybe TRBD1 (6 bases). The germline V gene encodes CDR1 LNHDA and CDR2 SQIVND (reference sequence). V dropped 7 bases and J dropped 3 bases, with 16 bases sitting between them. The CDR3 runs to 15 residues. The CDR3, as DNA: TGTGCCAGTACCCCCGGGGGGGCTTATGGAAACACCATATATTTT. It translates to CASTPGGAYGNTIYF.

CDR3 in amino acids: CASSASLAASSYEQYF. CDR3 sequence (DNA): TGTGCCAGCAGCGCCTCACTAGCGGCTAGCTCCTACGAGCAGTACTTC. The chain recombines TRBV9 with TRBJ2-7, with TRBD2 matching over 8 bases. V lost 3 bases, J lost 0 bases, and 8 bases stayed unmatched. Germline V gene lookup returns CDR1 SGDLS and CDR2 YYNGEE. The CDR3 runs 16 residues.

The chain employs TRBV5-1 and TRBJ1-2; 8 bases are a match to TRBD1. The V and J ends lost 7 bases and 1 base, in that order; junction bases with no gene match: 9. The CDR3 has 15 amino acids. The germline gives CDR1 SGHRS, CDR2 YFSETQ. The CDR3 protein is CASAPGDRINYGYTF. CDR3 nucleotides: TGCGCCAGCGCCCCGGGGGACAGGATTAACTATGGCTACACCTTC.

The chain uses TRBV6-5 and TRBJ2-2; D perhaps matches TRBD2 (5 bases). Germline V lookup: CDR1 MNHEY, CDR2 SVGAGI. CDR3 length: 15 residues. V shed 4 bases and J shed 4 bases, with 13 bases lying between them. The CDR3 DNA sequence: TGTGCCAGCAGTTCCCCGAGGGAGTCCACCGGGGAGCTGTTTTTT. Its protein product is CASSSPRESTGELFF.

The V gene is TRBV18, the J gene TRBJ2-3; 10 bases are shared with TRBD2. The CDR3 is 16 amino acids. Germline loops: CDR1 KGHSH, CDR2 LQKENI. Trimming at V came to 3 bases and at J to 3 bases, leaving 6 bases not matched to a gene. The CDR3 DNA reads TGTGCCAGCTCACCCCGGAGTAGCGGGAGGACAGATACGCAGTATTTT. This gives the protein CASSPRSSGRTDTQYF.

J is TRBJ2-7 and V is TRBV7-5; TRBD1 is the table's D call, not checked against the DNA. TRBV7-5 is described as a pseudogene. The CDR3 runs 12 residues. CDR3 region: CARSTGSYEQYV. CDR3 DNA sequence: TGTGCCAGAAGCACAGGGTCCTACGAGCAGTACGTC.

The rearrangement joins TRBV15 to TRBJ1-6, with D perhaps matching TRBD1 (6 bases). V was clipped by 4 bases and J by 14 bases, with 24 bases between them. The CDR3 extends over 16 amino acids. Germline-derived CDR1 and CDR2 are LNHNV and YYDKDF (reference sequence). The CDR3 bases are TGTGCCACCAGCAAGCCGAGTTCACAGGGCCGACTCTCCCTCCACTTT. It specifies CATSKPSSQGRLSLHF. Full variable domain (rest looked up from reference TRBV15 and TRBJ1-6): DAMVIQNPRYQVTQFGKPVTLSCSQTLNHNVMYWYQQKSSQAPKLLFHYYDKDFNNEADTPDNFQSRRPNTSFCFLDIRSPGLGDTAMYLCATSKPSSQGRLSLHFGNGTRLTVT.

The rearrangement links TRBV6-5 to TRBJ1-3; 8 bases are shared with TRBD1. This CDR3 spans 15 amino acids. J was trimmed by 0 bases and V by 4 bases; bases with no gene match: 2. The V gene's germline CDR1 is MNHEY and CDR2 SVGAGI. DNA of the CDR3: TGTGCCAGCAGTTCCACAGGGGGCTCTGGAAACACCATATATTTT. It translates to CASSSTGGSGNTIYF.

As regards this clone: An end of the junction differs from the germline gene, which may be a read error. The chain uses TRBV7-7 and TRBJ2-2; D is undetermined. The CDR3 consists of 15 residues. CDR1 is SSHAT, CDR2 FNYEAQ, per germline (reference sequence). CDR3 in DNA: TGTGCTAGCAGCTTAGAATGGCAGGTCACCGGGGAGCTGTTTTTT. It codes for CASSLEWQVTGELFF.

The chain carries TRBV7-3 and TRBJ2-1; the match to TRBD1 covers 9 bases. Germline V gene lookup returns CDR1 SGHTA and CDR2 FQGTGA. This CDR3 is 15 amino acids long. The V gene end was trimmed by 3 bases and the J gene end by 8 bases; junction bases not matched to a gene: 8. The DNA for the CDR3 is TGTGCCAGCAGCTTCAACACAGGGGGCATCTATGAGCAGTTCTTC. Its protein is CASSFNTGGIYEQFF.

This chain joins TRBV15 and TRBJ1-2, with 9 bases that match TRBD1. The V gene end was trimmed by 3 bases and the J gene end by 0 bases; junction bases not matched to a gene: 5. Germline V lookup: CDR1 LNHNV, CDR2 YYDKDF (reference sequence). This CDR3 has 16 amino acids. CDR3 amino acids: CATSRGQGTTNYGYTF. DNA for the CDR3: TGTGCCACCAGCAGGGGACAGGGCACAACTAACTATGGCTACACCTTC.

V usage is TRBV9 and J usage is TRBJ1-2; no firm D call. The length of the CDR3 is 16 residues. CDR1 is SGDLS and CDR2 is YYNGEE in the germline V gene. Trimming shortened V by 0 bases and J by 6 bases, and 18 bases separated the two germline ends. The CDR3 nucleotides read TGTGCCAGCAGCGTAGGAGGTGCTCCCCTCGGGGATGGCTACACCTTC. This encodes CASSVGGAPLGDGYTF.

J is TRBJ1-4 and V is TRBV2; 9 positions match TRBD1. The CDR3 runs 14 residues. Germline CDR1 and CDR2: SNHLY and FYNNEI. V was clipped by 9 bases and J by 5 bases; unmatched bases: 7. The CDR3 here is CASRTGTGNEKLFF. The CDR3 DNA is TGTGCCAGTCGGACCGGGACAGGGAATGAAAAACTGTTTTTT.

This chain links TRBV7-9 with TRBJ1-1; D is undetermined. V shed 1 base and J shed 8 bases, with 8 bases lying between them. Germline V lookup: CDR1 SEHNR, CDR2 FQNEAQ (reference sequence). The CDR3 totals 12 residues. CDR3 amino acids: CASSLGRSEAFF. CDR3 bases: TGTGCCAGCAGCTTAGGTCGGTCGGAAGCTTTCTTT.

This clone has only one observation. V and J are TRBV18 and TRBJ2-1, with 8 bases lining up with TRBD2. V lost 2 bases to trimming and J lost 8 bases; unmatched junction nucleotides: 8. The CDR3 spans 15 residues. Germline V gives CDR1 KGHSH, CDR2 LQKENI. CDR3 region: CASSPVLAGRDEQFF. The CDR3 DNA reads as TGTGCCAGCTCACCAGTTTTAGCGGGACGCGATGAGCAGTTCTTC.

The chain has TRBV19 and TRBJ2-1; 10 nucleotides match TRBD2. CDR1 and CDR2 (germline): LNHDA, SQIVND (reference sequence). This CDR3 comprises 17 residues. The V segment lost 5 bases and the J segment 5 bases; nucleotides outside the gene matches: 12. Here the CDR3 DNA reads TGTGCCAGTAGTTTTAGACCCGGGACTAGCGAAGACAATGAGCAGTTCTTC. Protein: CASSFRPGTSEDNEQFF.